Following are 21 T cell receptor beta chains from one sample sequenced in a study of blood T cell repertoires in COVID-19 (dated by TCRdb to the early 2020s). Library method: the immunoSEQ multiplex PCR assay. As stored in TCRdb, this immuneACCESS dataset retains in-frame rearrangements with V and J assigned. A fraction of the clones does not appear; measured against another copy, unresolved V genes explain less than half of the discrepancy, and the remainder lacks a known reason. The sample table records 250,000 to 300,000 clones; around nine tenths of these occur just once. The biggest ten clones account for around 11% of the sample. The sequenced sample consisted of peripheral blood. The receptors here all came from a woman aged 25 to 39 with COVID-19, enrolled during active disease.

This clone was picked up one time. The rearrangement joins TRBV25-1 to TRBJ1-6, with D possibly matching TRBD1 (6 bases). V lost 6 bases and J lost 6, with 12 bases in between. The CDR3 has 14 residues. The germline CDR1 and CDR2 sequences are MGHDK and SYGVNS. The CDR3 DNA reads TGTGCCAGCAGCCCACAGGGAAGTAATTCACCCCTCCACTTT. Protein: CASSPQGSNSPLHF.

The chain has TRBV5-1 and TRBJ2-3; TRBD2 agrees at 10 bases. CDR3 size: 16 residues. Trimming cost V 4 bases and J 0 bases; bases outside gene matches: 5. Germline CDR1 reads SGHRS; CDR2 reads YFSETQ. This CDR3 reads CASSGGLADSTDTQYF. The CDR3 coding sequence is TGCGCCAGCAGCGGTGGACTAGCGGATAGCACAGATACGCAGTATTTT.

V gene TRBV11-2 combines with J gene TRBJ1-1; 8 bases fit TRBD1. Germline lookup yields CDR1 SGHAT and CDR2 FQNNGV. The CDR3 consists of 14 residues. The ends lost 1 base at V and 6 bases at J; junction bases unmatched: 4. The CDR3 coding sequence is TGTGCCAGCAGCTTAGGAGGACAGGGCCCTGAAGCTTTCTTT. It translates to CASSLGGQGPEAFF.

This clone was observed once. The chain recombines TRBV27 with TRBJ2-7; the match to TRBD1 covers 7 bases. Germline V gene sequence: CDR1 MNHEY, CDR2 SMNVEV (reference sequence). The CDR3 extends over 14 amino acids. The trim removed 7 bases at V and 2 bases at J, leaving 8 bases unmatched. The CDR3 sequence is CASTLTGPPYEQYF. In DNA, the CDR3 is TGTGCCAGCACCCTGACAGGGCCCCCCTACGAGCAGTACTTC.

The J gene is TRBJ2-5, the V gene TRBV4-2, with 12 nucleotides matching TRBD2. The V gene end was trimmed by 5 bases and the J gene end by 2 bases; junction bases not matched to a gene: 3. The CDR3 totals 15 residues. Germline CDR1 LGHNA, CDR2 YNFKEQ. The CDR3 spells CASSFGTSGQETQYF. CDR3 sequence (DNA): TGTGCCAGCAGCTTTGGGACTAGCGGGCAAGAGACCCAGTACTTC.

The chain joins TRBV28 to TRBJ2-5; 8 nucleotides match TRBD1. The trim removed 5 bases at V and 5 bases at J, leaving 4 bases unmatched. Germline CDR1 MDHEN, CDR2 SYDVKM. This CDR3 region has 13 residues. The CDR3 bases are TGTGCCAGCAGTCGACAGGGGACGGAGACCCAGTACTTC. This translates into CASSRQGTETQYF.

This clone has only one observation. The chain has TRBV20-1 and TRBJ2-7; 12 bases align to TRBD2. Germline lookup yields CDR1 DFQATT and CDR2 SNEGSKA (reference sequence). This CDR3 spans 14 amino acids. With 3 bases clipped from V and 3 bases from J, the junction kept 3 bases outside the gene matches. The CDR3 nucleotides read TGCAGTGCTAGTCCGACTAGCGGGAGCTACGAGCAGTACTTC. Amino acids: CSASPTSGSYEQYF.

To note about this clone: Other DNA sequences in the sample encode the same CDR3. The rearrangement links TRBV18 to TRBJ2-3; no firm D call. Germline V lookup: CDR1 KGHSH, CDR2 LQKENI. The ends were cut back, 3 bases at V and 2 bases at J, with 6 bases in the middle. The CDR3 consists of 13 residues. The CDR3 DNA sequence: TGTGCCAGCTCACCCCGAGTCACAGATACGCAGTATTTT. Translation: CASSPRVTDTQYF.

This clone turned up a few times. V usage is TRBV4-3 and J usage is TRBJ2-1; the match to TRBD2 covers 10 bases. The V segment lost 3 bases and the J segment 8 bases; nucleotides outside the gene matches: 10. The CDR3 has 16 amino acids. Germline CDR1 is LGHNA and CDR2 is YSLEER. In DNA form, the CDR3 reads TGCGCCAGCAGCCAGGCTAGAGCGGGAGGGTGGTATGAGCAGTTCTTC. Translation: CASSQARAGGWYEQFF.

The V call is TRBV6-5, the J call TRBJ2-7; the D gene is possibly TRBD2 (5 bases). The germline V gene encodes CDR1 MNHEY and CDR2 SVGAGI. The CDR3 totals 14 residues. V shed 5 bases and J shed 3 bases, with 14 bases lying between them. The CDR3 sequence: CASSLRAQGYEQYF. Written as DNA, the CDR3 is TGTGCCAGCAGTCTGAGGGCCCAAGGCTACGAGCAGTACTTC.

The chain uses TRBV5-1 and TRBJ1-2, with D possibly TRBD1 on 5 matching bases. The germline V gene encodes CDR1 SGHRS and CDR2 YFSETQ. The CDR3 runs to 14 residues. V was cut by 0 bases and J by 4 bases, with 10 bases left in between. The CDR3 DNA is TGCGCCAGCAGCTTGGGGCGGGGGAGCTATGGCTACACCTTC. Its protein is CASSLGRGSYGYTF.

This clone appeared a single time. The genes are TRBV4-1 and TRBJ2-3, with TRBD2 matching over 9 bases. CDR1 and CDR2 from the germline V gene are MGHRA and YSYEKL. Trimming took 2 bases from V and 1 from J; bases not matched to a gene: 7. This CDR3 is 17 amino acids long. CDR3 region: CASSQNLAGAGTDTQYF. The CDR3 DNA follows: TGCGCCAGCAGCCAAAACTTAGCGGGAGCAGGCACAGATACGCAGTATTTT.

The V call is TRBV7-2, the J call TRBJ1-5; D gene uncertain. Trimming pared 1 base from V and 7 bases from J, leaving 8 bases between. The CDR3 extends over 13 amino acids. Per germline, CDR1 SGHTA and CDR2 FQGNSA. CDR3 residues: CASSLGGDQPQHF. CDR3 DNA sequence: TGTGCCAGCAGCTTAGGGGGAGACCAGCCCCAGCATTTT.

This chain joins TRBV19 and TRBJ1-4; D not resolved. The germline V and J ends were trimmed by 5 bases and 5 bases, with 12 bases remaining between them. Looked up from germline, CDR1 is LNHDA and CDR2 is SQIVND (reference sequence). The CDR3 loop spans 14 amino acids. This CDR3 reads CASSFGPGNEKLFF. The CDR3 coding sequence is TGTGCCAGTAGTTTCGGACCGGGAAATGAAAAACTGTTTTTT.

The chain recombines TRBV7-9 with TRBJ2-2, with unresolved D. Germline assignment: CDR1 SEHNR and CDR2 FQNEAQ (reference sequence). V was cut by 1 base and J by 3 bases, with 12 bases left in between. CDR3 length: 16 amino acids. In DNA form, the CDR3 reads TGTGCCAGCAGCTTAGGTCGCGGAACGGACACCGGGGAGCTGTTTTTT. This translates into CASSLGRGTDTGELFF. The complete variable domain, with remaining parts taken from reference TRBV7-9 and TRBJ2-2, reads DTGVSQNPRHKITKRGQNVTFRCDPISEHNRLYWYRQTLGQGPEFLTYFQNEAQLEKSRLLSDRFSAERPKGSFSTLEIQRTEQGDSAMYLCASSLGRGTDTGELFFGEGSRLTVL.

The chain joins TRBV4-1 to TRBJ2-7; 10 bases are shared with TRBD1. Germline lookup yields CDR1 MGHRA and CDR2 YSYEKL. Losses at the gene ends were 2 bases for V and 0 bases for J; bases not matched to a gene: 1. The CDR3 contains 15 residues. CDR3 bases: TGCGCCAGCAGCCAAAGGACAGGGGGCTCCTACGAGCAGTACTTC. Translation gives CASSQRTGGSYEQYF.

A few counts support this clone. The rearrangement joins TRBV28 to TRBJ2-3, with TRBD2 identical over 10 bases. Germline V CDR1 and CDR2: MDHEN, SYDVKM. The CDR3 is 16 amino acids. With 7 bases clipped from V and 3 bases from J, the junction kept 10 bases outside the gene matches. CDR3 DNA sequence: TGTGCCAGCAATGGGGCTAGCGGGAGTGGGACAGATACGCAGTATTTT. This translates into CASNGASGSGTDTQYF.

V usage is TRBV6-4 and J usage is TRBJ2-7; TRBD2 aligns across 13 bases. CDR1 MRHNA and CDR2 SNTAGT come from the germline V gene. The V and J ends lost 2 bases and 4 bases, in that order; junction bases with no gene match: 5. The CDR3 runs to 16 residues. CDR3 nucleotides: TGTGCCAGCAGTGACAAGGGACTAGCGGGATCGTACGAGCAGTACTTC. Translating gives CASSDKGLAGSYEQYF.

The J gene is TRBJ1-4, the V gene TRBV28; no clear D. Per the germline V gene, CDR1 is MDHEN and CDR2 is SYDVKM. This CDR3 spans 17 amino acids. V lost 2 bases and J lost 0, with 13 bases in between. CDR3 sequence reads: CASSLMAGLATNEKLFF. CDR3 nucleotide sequence: TGTGCCAGCAGTTTAATGGCAGGACTTGCAACTAATGAAAAACTGTTTTTT. The full variable domain, in which reference TRBV28 and TRBJ1-4 provide the parts outside the CDR3, is DVKVTQSSRYLVKRTGEKVFLECVQDMDHENMFWYRQDPGLGLRLIYFSYDVKMKEKGDIPEGYSVSREKKERFSLILESASTNQTSMYLCASSLMAGLATNEKLFFGSGTQLSVL.

The chain links TRBV7-6 to TRBJ1-5, with a possible D match to TRBD1 (6 bases). The CDR3 sequence is 16 residues long. Germline CDR1 is SGHVS and CDR2 is FNYEAQ. V lost 10 bases, J lost 0 bases, and 19 bases lay in between. Here the CDR3 DNA reads TGTGCCACCAACCCCCAGGGGCCCCATAGCAATCAGCCCCAGCATTTT. Its translation: CATNPQGPHSNQPQHF. The full variable domain, rest sourced from reference TRBV7-6 and TRBJ1-5, is GAGVSQSPRYKVTKRGQDVALRCDPISGHVSLYWYRQALGQGPEFLTYFNYEAQQDKSGLPNDRFSAERPEGSISTLTIQRTEQRDSAMYRCATNPQGPHSNQPQHFGDGTRLSIL.

In this sample, this clone turned up a few times. This chain connects TRBV28 to TRBJ2-7, with D perhaps matching TRBD1 (5 bases). Germline V CDR1 and CDR2: MDHEN, SYDVKM. The CDR3 is 12 amino acids. The V end lost 6 bases, the J end lost 10 bases, and 16 bases lay between the germline ends. CDR3 region: CASRTSTGEQYF. In nucleotides, the CDR3 is TGTGCCAGCAGAACTTCTACAGGCGAACAGTACTTC. Full variable domain (remainder filled in from reference TRBV28 and TRBJ2-7): DVKVTQSSRYLVKRTGEKVFLECVQDMDHENMFWYRQDPGLGLRLIYFSYDVKMKEKGDIPEGYSVSREKKERFSLILESASTNQTSMYLCASRTSTGEQYFGPGTRLTVT.